This T cell receptor (beta chain) was obtained from a study of T-cell memory formation after mild COVID-19. For the study at large: Clusters were largely donor specific.

Points from the study as a whole: Some clones that responded turned up in pre-infection memory, which suggests that cross-reactive memory joined in.

5'RACE primed from the constant segment yielded TCR alpha and TCR beta cDNA libraries bearing sample barcodes and UMIs. TCRdb re-analysed the 5' RACE reads in MiXCR, keeping a single row per CDR3 protein. The table has hundreds of thousands of distinct CDR3 sequences, roughly 22% seen once. CDR3 length: 14 amino acids. The V gene's germline CDR1 is SNHLY and CDR2 FYNNEI. Trimming cost V 6 bases and J 3 bases; bases outside gene matches: 4. As for this clonotype: Antigen unknown.

This clonotype was sampled from an adult woman who had mild COVID-19 (a few samples of this study predate the infection). Cell type and time point are not known. Sequencing input: PBMCs or a T cell subset sorted from them (not recorded which). V gene TRBV2 combines with J gene TRBJ2-5, with TRBD2 matching 10 bases. CDR3 region: CASRLSGGKETQYF. The CDR3 DNA sequence: TGTGCCAGCAGGCTTAGCGGGGGGAAAGAGACCCAGTACTTC.